This T cell receptor beta chain comes out of a study of OX40 agonist ivuxolimab in advanced cancers. Study in general: Dose-escalation patients suffered from hepatocellular carcinoma, melanoma, renal cell or head and neck cancer. Study-level results: At 0.1-3.0 mg/kg, partial responders had clonal expansion among the lowest observed. Among some nonresponders, normalized T-cell clonal expansion was also low. Expanded clones belonging to CD8+ T cells outnumbered, on average, those of CD4+.

Per the germline V gene, CDR1 is SGHTA and CDR2 is FQGTGA. The junction had 15 bases not matched to a gene; V was cut back by 5 bases and J by 5 bases. The CDR3 sequence is 18 residues long. Note on this clone: Antigen: not known.

TCRdb's copy holds only in-frame clones and misses some; the assay was immunoSEQ multiplex PCR. Of fewer than 25,000 clones in the sample, about 83% were seen once. This receptor was identified in an adult with an advanced solid tumor such as melanoma, head and neck, liver or kidney cancer. V and J are TRBV7-3 and TRBJ2-3; 11 bases are a match to TRBD2. Sequenced material: CD4+ or CD8+ T cells sorted from blood, taken in a trial of the OX40 agonist ivuxolimab. The CDR3 loop is CASSPLSGSGGALDTQYF. CDR3 nucleotide sequence: TGTGCCAGCAGCCCCCTATCCGGTAGCGGGGGGGCCTTAGATACGCAGTATTTT.